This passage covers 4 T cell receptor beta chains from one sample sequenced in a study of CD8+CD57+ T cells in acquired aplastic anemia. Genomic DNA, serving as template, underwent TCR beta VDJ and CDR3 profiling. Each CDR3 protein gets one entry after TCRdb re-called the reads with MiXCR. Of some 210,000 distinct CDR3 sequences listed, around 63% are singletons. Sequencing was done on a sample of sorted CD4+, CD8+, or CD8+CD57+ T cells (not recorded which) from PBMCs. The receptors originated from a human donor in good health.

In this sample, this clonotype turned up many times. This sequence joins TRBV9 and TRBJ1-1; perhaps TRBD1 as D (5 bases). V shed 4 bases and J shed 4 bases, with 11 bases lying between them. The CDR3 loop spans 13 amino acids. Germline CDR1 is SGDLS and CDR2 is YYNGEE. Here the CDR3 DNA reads TGTGCCAGCAGCCTTGGGACGAGCACTGAAGCTTTCTTT. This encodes CASSLGTSTEAFF.

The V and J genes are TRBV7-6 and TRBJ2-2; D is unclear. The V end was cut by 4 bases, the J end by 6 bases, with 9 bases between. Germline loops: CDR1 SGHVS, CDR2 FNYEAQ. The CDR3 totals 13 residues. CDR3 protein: CASSSPRAGELFF. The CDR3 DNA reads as TGTGCCAGCAGCTCTCCCCGTGCCGGGGAGCTGTTTTTT. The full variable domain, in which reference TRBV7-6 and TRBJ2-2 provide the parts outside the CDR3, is GAGVSQSPRYKVTKRGQDVALRCDPISGHVSLYWYRQALGQGPEFLTYFNYEAQQDKSGLPNDRFSAERPEGSISTLTIQRTEQRDSAMYRCASSSPRAGELFFGEGSRLTVL.

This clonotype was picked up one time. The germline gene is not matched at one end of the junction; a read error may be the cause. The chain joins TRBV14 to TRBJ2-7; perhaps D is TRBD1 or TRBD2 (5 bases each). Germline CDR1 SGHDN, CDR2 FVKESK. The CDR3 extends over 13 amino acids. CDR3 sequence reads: CANSPGHPYEQYF. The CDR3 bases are TGTGCCAACAGCCCGGGGCACCCCTACGAGCAGTACTTC.

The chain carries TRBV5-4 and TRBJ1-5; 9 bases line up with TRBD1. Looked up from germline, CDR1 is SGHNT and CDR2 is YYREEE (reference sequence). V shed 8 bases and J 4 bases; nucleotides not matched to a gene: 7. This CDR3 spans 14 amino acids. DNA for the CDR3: TGTGCCAGGGAACAGGGGGCTAAAAATCAGCCCCAGCATTTT. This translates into CAREQGAKNQPQHF.